The clone carrying this T cell receptor (beta chain) was detected a few times. Some clones are missing from TCRdb's copy, which holds only in-frame ones; the method was immunoSEQ multiplex PCR. The sample shows 210,000 or so clones, 80% of them seen only once. The sample comes from a study of blood T cell repertoires in COVID-19. Turning to the study itself: Samples taken during acute and convalescent COVID-19 were collected in the United States, Italy and Spain. T cells, B-cell-depleted T cells, or PBMCs provided the cDNA or gDNA that served as material.

V trimming: 1 base; J trimming: 0 bases; junction bases outside the gene matches: 1. The CDR3 is made up of 15 amino acids. Germline V gene sequence: CDR1 LGHNA, CDR2 YNFKEQ. The clonotype comes from a human donor in a cohort sampled during active COVID-19. The specimen sequenced was peripheral blood. This chain connects TRBV4-2 to TRBJ1-2, with 8 positions matching TRBD1. Here the CDR3 DNA reads TGTGCCAGCAGCCAAGTGGGACAGGCTAACTATGGCTACACCTTC. It specifies CASSQVGQANYGYTF.